This T cell receptor beta chain was sequenced in a study of human T cells and chemical hapten exposure. Study-level points and caveats: TCRs exceeding a frequency of 1 in 1000 stayed unchanged under DPC sensitization. Healthy people's immune response may differ from that of the donors, who had alopecia.

Library construction involved attaching unique molecular identifiers to individual cDNA molecules, which allowed quantitative, reproducible TCR counting. One entry per CDR3 protein, called by TCRdb with MiXCR from the RACE reads. Among about 85,000 distinct CDR3 sequences listed, around 10% were seen once. This clonotype is a singleton in its sample. The antigen remains unidentified. The CDR3 covers 13 residues. V was trimmed by 5 bases and J by 5 bases, leaving 11 bases between them. CDR1 and CDR2 (germline): MGHDK, SYGVNS. As to time point: patch test 2, 6 weeks after DPC sensitization. The treatment denotes: therapeutic diphenylcyclopropenone sensitization with weekly scalp DPC. Investigators collected blood before applying each patch test.

This TCR was sampled from a man aged 18 to 30 with alopecia areata. Some clones in this sample may be carry-over from other donors' samples. The gene calls are TRBV25-1 and TRBJ2-3; D is undetermined. This specimen was whole blood, taken in connection with sensitization to the hapten diphenylcyclopropenone (DPC). CDR3 in DNA: TGTGCCAGCAGTTCGCCATCTCAAGATACGCAGTATTTT. It codes for CASSSPSQDTQYF.